The 5 T cell receptor beta chains reported below all come from one sample, sequenced in a study of blood T cell repertoires in COVID-19 (dated by TCRdb to 2018 to 2020). Receptors were amplified or captured by the immunoSEQ multiplex PCR assay. The immuneACCESS repertoire file appears here via TCRdb, limited to in-frame rearrangements. These files lack a portion of the clones; in checked studies, under half of the deficit traces to unresolved V genes, and the cause of the others is not known. Within this sample are roughly 160,000 clones, with about 85% of them counted one time only. Less than 8% of the sample is held by the ten biggest clonotypes. Sequenced input: peripheral blood. Receptor source: a man of 80 years or more with COVID-19, enrolled during active disease.

This sequence joins TRBV18 and TRBJ2-7; 14 nucleotides agree with TRBD2. V lost 0 bases and J lost 1; bases outside the gene matches: 2. The V gene's germline CDR1 is KGHSH and CDR2 LQKENI. The length of the CDR3 is 17 residues. In DNA form, the CDR3 reads TGTGCCAGCTCACCACCGGGGACTAGCGGGGGATCCTACGAGCAGTACTTC. Amino acids: CASSPPGTSGGSYEQYF.

This chain joins TRBV4-3 and TRBJ1-3; no clear D. Germline CDR1 LGHNA, CDR2 YSLEER. Trimming removed 0 bases from V and 0 bases from J, with 6 bases in between. The CDR3 totals 15 residues. The DNA of the CDR3 is TGCGCCAGCAGCCAAGATGGCAGCTCTGGAAACACCATATATTTT. It is translated as CASSQDGSSGNTIYF.

The chain is built from TRBV5-1 and TRBJ2-7; TRBD1 agrees at 9 bases. V gave up 4 bases and J gave up 0 bases; unmatched junction bases: 5. Germline lookup yields CDR1 SGHRS and CDR2 YFSETQ. This CDR3 has 15 residues. As DNA, the CDR3 is TGCGCCAGCAGCATCGACAGGGGGAGCTCCTACGAGCAGTACTTC. Translating gives CASSIDRGSSYEQYF.

The chain links TRBV3-1 (or the pseudogene TRBV3-2) to TRBJ1-6; D is unclear. V lost 3 bases and J 3 bases, leaving 9 bases between the germline ends. CDR1 is LGHDT and CDR2 is YNNKEL in the germline V gene (reference sequence). The CDR3 runs 15 residues. CDR3 DNA sequence: TGTGCCAGCAGCCACTCCCCCAGCTATAATTCACCCCTCCACTTT. Translating it yields CASSHSPSYNSPLHF.

This chain uses TRBV18 with TRBJ1-1; D gene uncertain. Germline CDR1 KGHSH, CDR2 LQKENI. Trimming removed 4 bases from V and 0 bases from J, with 9 bases in between. This CDR3 is built from 14 residues. CDR3 DNA sequence: TGTGCCAGCTCACGTGAGGGCATGAACACTGAAGCTTTCTTT. It is translated as CASSREGMNTEAFF.